What follows are 25 T cell receptor beta chains derived from one specimen sequenced in a study of regulatory T cells in long-lasting Graves disease. Time point reported: newly diagnosed GD, antithyroid drugs for less than 3 months. PBMCs provided the RNA from which the TCR library was made. Researchers made TCR beta libraries by using iRepertoire HTBI primers and running Arm-PCR on CDR3 regions. TCRdb passed the multiplex PCR reads through MiXCR, listing each CDR3 protein once. The data hold 400,000 to 650,000 distinct CDR3 sequences, with about 15% observed a single time. The same sample was also studied in work on T cells in Graves' hyperthyroidism and ophthalmopathy.

The sequences come from peripheral blood mononuclear cells (PBMCs), collected at new diagnosis, from a patient treated with antithyroid drugs. These receptor sequences come from a woman aged 40 to 65 with Graves disease.

The chain couples TRBV19 to TRBJ1-2; possibly TRBD1 for D (5 bases). In germline, CDR1 is LNHDA, CDR2 SQIVND (reference sequence). The CDR3 length is 11 residues. V was cut by 7 bases and J by 10 bases, with 13 bases left in between. CDR3 sequence: CASKTRQFYTF. CDR3 sequence (DNA): TGTGCCAGTAAGACAAGACAGTTCTACACCTTC.

This clonotype was seen a few times. CDR3: CASSTKDSTQADTQYF. The CDR3 DNA reads as TGCGCCAGCAGCACTAAAGACAGCACCCAGGCAGATACGCAGTATTTT. The chain links TRBV5-1 to TRBJ2-3, with D possibly matching TRBD1 (5 bases). The CDR3 length is 16 residues. V was pared by 4 bases and J by 4 bases, with 19 bases between. The germline V gene encodes CDR1 SGHRS and CDR2 YFSETQ.

The chain couples TRBV10-3 to TRBJ1-5; 7 nucleotides match TRBD1. The germline V gene has CDR1 ENHRY and CDR2 SYGVKD. With V trimmed by 6 bases and J by 4 bases, 9 bases remained unmatched. This CDR3 comprises 15 residues. The CDR3 coding sequence is TGTGCCATCAGCGCCCTAGCAGGGGGAAATCAGCCCCAGCATTTT. This sequence encodes CAISALAGGNQPQHF.

The J gene is TRBJ1-2, the V gene TRBV5-1; maybe TRBD1 (5 bases). Germline V lookup: CDR1 SGHRS, CDR2 YFSETQ. V lost 4 bases and J 4 bases, leaving 11 bases between the germline ends. The CDR3 is 13 amino acids. The CDR3 spells CASSPDNGYGYTF. The CDR3 nucleotides read TGCGCCAGCAGCCCGGACAACGGCTATGGCTACACCTTC.

The chain links TRBV27 to TRBJ2-3; no firm D call. Trimming removed 2 bases at V and 10 bases at J, with 19 bases between. This CDR3 contains 15 residues. Germline CDR1 is MNHEY and CDR2 is SMNVEV (reference sequence). The CDR3 protein is CASSLGLPPLAAQYF. The DNA of the CDR3 is TGTGCCAGCAGTTTAGGGCTTCCCCCCTTGGCGGCGCAGTATTTT.

This clonotype turned up a few times. The J gene is TRBJ2-1, the V gene TRBV18, with 7 bases lining up with TRBD2. Germline V gene lookup returns CDR1 KGHSH and CDR2 LQKENI. The V gene end was trimmed by 3 bases and the J gene end by 2 bases; junction bases not matched to a gene: 7. There are 16 residues in the CDR3. This chain's CDR3 is CASSPPSAGTYNEQFF. DNA of the CDR3: TGTGCCAGCTCACCTCCTTCAGCGGGAACCTACAATGAGCAGTTCTTC.

There are many counts of this clonotype. This sequence joins TRBV12-3 or TRBV12-4 and TRBJ2-7, with D possibly being TRBD2 (7 bases). The CDR3 has 15 residues. With 1 base removed from V and 0 bases from J, the gap between germline ends came to 10 bases. The chain's CDR3 is CASSLGRGGSYEQYF. The CDR3 bases are TGTGCCAGCAGTTTAGGAAGGGGGGGCTCCTACGAGCAGTACTTC.

This chain uses TRBV20-1 with TRBJ1-1; a weak D match, TRBD1 (5 bases). Deletions cut 1 base from V and 1 base from J, with 10 bases between. Germline V gene data show CDR1 as DFQATT and CDR2 as SNEGSKA (reference sequence). The CDR3 is 14 residues long. Here the CDR3 reads CSARGGLSNTEAFF. As DNA, the CDR3 is TGCAGTGCTAGAGGGGGACTATCGAACACTGAAGCTTTCTTT.

The chain uses TRBV12-3 or TRBV12-4 and TRBJ2-7; TRBD2 matches at 9 bases. The CDR3 has 17 residues. The V and J ends lost 0 bases and 2 bases, in that order; junction bases with no gene match: 8. The CDR3 here is CASSLAPLAGVTYEQYF. Here the CDR3 DNA reads TGTGCCAGCAGTTTAGCCCCCTTAGCGGGAGTTACCTACGAGCAGTACTTC.

The sample holds a few counts of this clonotype. The rearrangement uses TRBV12-3 or TRBV12-4 and TRBJ1-4; maybe TRBD1 (6 bases). The V gene lost 6 bases and the J gene lost 1 base, with 6 bases spanning the gap. The CDR3 covers 13 residues. CDR3 protein: CASRQGTNEKLFF. CDR3 bases: TGTGCCAGCAGACAGGGAACTAATGAAAAACTGTTTTTT.

This clonotype was counted ten times or more. This chain uses TRBV28 with TRBJ1-5, with D hard to call. V lost 6 bases, J lost 0 bases, and 18 bases lay in between. The germline V gene has CDR1 MDHEN and CDR2 SYDVKM. The CDR3 has 17 amino acids. CDR3: CASSQATGTYSNQPQHF. The CDR3 coding sequence is TGTGCCAGCAGCCAAGCAACGGGAACTTATAGCAATCAGCCCCAGCATTTT.

V and J are TRBV5-1 and TRBJ1-3; possibly TRBD1 for D (5 bases). The CDR3 loop spans 14 amino acids. Trimming removed 5 bases at V and 0 bases at J, with 9 bases between. Germline V lookup: CDR1 SGHRS, CDR2 YFSETQ. The CDR3 protein is CASREGTSGNTIYF. The CDR3 DNA reads TGCGCCAGCAGAGAAGGGACCTCTGGAAACACCATATATTTT.

This clonotype was detected many times. The V gene is TRBV28, the J gene TRBJ2-7, with unresolved D. Looked up from germline, CDR1 is MDHEN and CDR2 is SYDVKM. V lost 8 bases to trimming and J lost 5 bases, with 7 bases between them. There are 10 residues in the CDR3. The CDR3 loop is CASGTNEQYF. DNA of the CDR3: TGTGCCAGCGGCACCAACGAGCAGTACTTC. Full variable domain (rest looked up from reference TRBV28 and TRBJ2-7): DVKVTQSSRYLVKRTGEKVFLECVQDMDHENMFWYRQDPGLGLRLIYFSYDVKMKEKGDIPEGYSVSREKKERFSLILESASTNQTSMYLCASGTNEQYFGPGTRLTVT.

The rearrangement joins TRBV19 to TRBJ1-2, with 8 bases aligning to TRBD1. CDR3 length equals 15 residues. Germline CDR1 LNHDA, CDR2 SQIVND (reference sequence). The trim removed 11 bases at V and 4 bases at J, leaving 15 bases unmatched. The CDR3 loop is CARTNSGTGPYGYTF. CDR3 nucleotide sequence: TGTGCCCGTACGAACTCCGGGACAGGACCCTATGGCTACACCTTC.

This clonotype occurred many times. The DNA for the CDR3 is TGTGCCAGCAGCCTCGACAGGAGCACAGATACGCAGTATTTT. It yields the protein CASSLDRSTDTQYF. V is TRBV7-9 and J is TRBJ2-3; TRBD1 is a possible D gene (6 bases). CDR1 is SEHNR and CDR2 is FQNEAQ in the germline V gene (reference sequence). There are 14 residues in the CDR3. V was trimmed by 5 bases and J by 0 bases, leaving 9 bases between them.

This clonotype has just a few counts. J is TRBJ2-7 and V is TRBV3-1; D gene uncertain. The CDR3 loop spans 13 amino acids. Germline loops: CDR1 LGHDT, CDR2 YNNKEL (reference sequence). Trimming removed 0 bases from V and 6 bases from J, with 9 bases in between. This CDR3 is CASSQDRRCEQYF. CDR3 DNA sequence: TGTGCCAGCAGCCAAGATAGAAGATGCGAGCAGTACTTC.

In its sample, this clonotype was seen many times. The CDR3 DNA is TGTGCCAGCAGCTTAGAAGCGGGGGGGCTTGAGCAGTACTTC. This gives the protein CASSLEAGGLEQYF. The V call is TRBV11-2, the J call TRBJ2-7, with 10 bases identical to TRBD2. In germline, CDR1 is SGHAT, CDR2 FQNNGV. The CDR3 extends over 14 amino acids. Trimming took 0 bases from V and 7 from J; bases not matched to a gene: 3.

In DNA, the CDR3 is TGTGCCAGCAGCTCAGGGACAACCGTTTTTTCACCCCTCCACTTT. As protein: CASSSGTTVFSPLHF. The gene calls are TRBV7-2 and TRBJ1-6, with D maybe TRBD1 (6 bases). Trimming removed 4 bases at V and 9 bases at J, with 16 bases between. The CDR3 has 15 residues. Germline CDR1 and CDR2: SGHTA and FQGNSA.

This clonotype showed up just a few times. The chain has TRBV12-3 or TRBV12-4 and TRBJ2-7; 7 bases line up with TRBD2. The CDR3 totals 12 residues. With 2 bases clipped from V and 9 bases from J, the junction kept 4 bases outside the gene matches. This chain's CDR3 is CASSLSGTPQYF. For the CDR3, the DNA is TGTGCCAGCAGTTTAAGCGGGACCCCGCAGTACTTC.

This clonotype showed up many times. V gene TRBV3-1 combines with J gene TRBJ1-2, with D perhaps matching TRBD1 (6 bases). The germline V and J ends were trimmed by 1 base and 4 bases, with 10 bases remaining between them. The CDR3 covers 14 residues. Germline lookup yields CDR1 LGHDT and CDR2 YNNKEL (reference sequence). In DNA form, the CDR3 reads TGTGCCAGCAGCCAAGCTGGGACAATCTATGGCTACACCTTC. Amino acid sequence: CASSQAGTIYGYTF.

V gene TRBV6-1 combines with J gene TRBJ1-6, with 7 bases aligning to TRBD1. The CDR3 extends over 15 amino acids. The V segment lost 6 bases and the J segment 9 bases; nucleotides outside the gene matches: 11. Per the germline V gene, CDR1 is MNHNS and CDR2 is SASEGT. The CDR3 DNA sequence: TGTGCCAGCAGGCAAACAGGGGCGCGGGGTTCACCCCTCCACTTT. This gives the protein CASRQTGARGSPLHF.

This chain links TRBV9 with TRBJ2-5; maybe TRBD2 (6 bases). Per germline, CDR1 SGDLS and CDR2 YYNGEE. This CDR3 is built from 17 residues. V dropped 1 base and J dropped 7 bases, with 23 bases sitting between them. DNA for the CDR3: TGTGCCAGCAGCGTATCGATCGGAGGGGCCAACCTTGGGACCCAGTACTTC. Amino acid sequence: CASSVSIGGANLGTQYF.

With respect to this clonotype: At one end, the junction sequence differs from germline, possibly due to a read error. The V and J genes are TRBV5-1 and TRBJ2-5, with D perhaps TRBD1 (6 bases). CDR3 size: 16 residues. The germline V gene encodes CDR1 SGHRS and CDR2 YFSETQ. The CDR3, as DNA: TGTGCCAGCAGCGTGTGGCGTCCCCGAGGGGGAGAGACCCAGTACTTC. Protein sequence: CASSVWRPRGGETQYF.

The table lists this clonotype with a few counts. Germline is not matched at one junction end, which may reflect a read error. The chain uses TRBV12-3 or TRBV12-4 and TRBJ2-3, with D possibly being TRBD2 (6 bases). The CDR3 length is 15 residues. The CDR3 loop is CASSLGAGSTDTQCF. The CDR3 nucleotides are TGTGCCAGCAGTTTAGGGGCGGGGTCCACAGATACGCAGTGTTTT.

There are a few counts of this clonotype. This chain connects TRBV11-2 to TRBJ2-1; TRBD2 matches 8 bases. Losses at the gene ends were 5 bases for V and 0 bases for J; bases not matched to a gene: 18. This CDR3 has 20 residues. The germline V gene has CDR1 SGHAT and CDR2 FQNNGV. CDR3 amino acids: CASSPRAGGGLESSYNEQFF. As DNA, the CDR3 is TGTGCCAGCAGCCCCCGGGCCGGGGGGGGCCTAGAAAGCTCCTACAATGAGCAGTTCTTC. The full variable domain, rest sourced from reference TRBV11-2 and TRBJ2-1, is EAGVAQSPRYKIIEKRQSVAFWCNPISGHATLYWYQQILGQGPKLLIQFQNNGVVDDSQLPKDRFSAERLKGVDSTLKIQPAKLEDSAVYLCASSPRAGGGLESSYNEQFFGPGTRLTVL.